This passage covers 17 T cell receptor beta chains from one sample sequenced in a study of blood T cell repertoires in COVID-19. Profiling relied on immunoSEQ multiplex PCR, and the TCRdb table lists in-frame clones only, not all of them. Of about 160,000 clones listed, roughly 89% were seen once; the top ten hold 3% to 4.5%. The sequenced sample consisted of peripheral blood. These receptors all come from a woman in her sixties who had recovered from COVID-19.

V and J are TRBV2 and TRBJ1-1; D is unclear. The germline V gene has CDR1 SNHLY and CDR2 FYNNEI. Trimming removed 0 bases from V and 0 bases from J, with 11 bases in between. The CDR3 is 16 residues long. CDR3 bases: TGTGCCAGCAGTGAAGCCCCTAGAAACCTGAACACTGAAGCTTTCTTT. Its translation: CASSEAPRNLNTEAFF.

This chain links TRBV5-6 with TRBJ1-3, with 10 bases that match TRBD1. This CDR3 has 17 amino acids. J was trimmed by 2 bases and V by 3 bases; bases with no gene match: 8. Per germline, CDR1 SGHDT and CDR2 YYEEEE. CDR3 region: CASSSPRTGGTGNTIYF. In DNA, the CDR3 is TGTGCCAGCAGCTCGCCCCGGACAGGGGGAACTGGAAACACCATATATTTT.

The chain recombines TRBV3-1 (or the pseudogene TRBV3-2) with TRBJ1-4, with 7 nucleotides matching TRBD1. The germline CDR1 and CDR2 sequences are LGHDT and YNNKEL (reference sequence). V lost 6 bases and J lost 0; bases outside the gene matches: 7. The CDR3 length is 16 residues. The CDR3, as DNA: TGTGCCAGCAGTCTAACAGGGGCTGCAACTAATGAAAAACTGTTTTTT. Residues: CASSLTGAATNEKLFF.

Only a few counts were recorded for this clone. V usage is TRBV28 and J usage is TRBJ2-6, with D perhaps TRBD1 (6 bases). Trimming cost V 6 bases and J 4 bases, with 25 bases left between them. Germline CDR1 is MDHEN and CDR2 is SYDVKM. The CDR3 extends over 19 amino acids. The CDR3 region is CASRPSWPLRGTGANVLTF. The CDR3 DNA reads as TGTGCCAGCAGGCCGAGTTGGCCGTTACGAGGGACAGGGGCCAACGTCCTGACTTTC.

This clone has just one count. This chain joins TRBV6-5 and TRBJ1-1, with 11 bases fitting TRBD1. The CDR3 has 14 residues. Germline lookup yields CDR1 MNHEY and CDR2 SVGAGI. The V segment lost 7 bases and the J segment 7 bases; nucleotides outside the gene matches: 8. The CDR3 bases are TGTGCCAGCACCGTCGGACAGGGGGCCTATGAAGCTTTCTTT. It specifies CASTVGQGAYEAFF.

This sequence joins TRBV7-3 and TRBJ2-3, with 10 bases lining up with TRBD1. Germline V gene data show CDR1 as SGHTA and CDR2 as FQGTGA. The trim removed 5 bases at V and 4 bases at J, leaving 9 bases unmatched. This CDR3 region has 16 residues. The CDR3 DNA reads TGTGCCAGCAGCCTTCAAGACAGGGGGCCGGCAGATACGCAGTATTTT. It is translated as CASSLQDRGPADTQYF.

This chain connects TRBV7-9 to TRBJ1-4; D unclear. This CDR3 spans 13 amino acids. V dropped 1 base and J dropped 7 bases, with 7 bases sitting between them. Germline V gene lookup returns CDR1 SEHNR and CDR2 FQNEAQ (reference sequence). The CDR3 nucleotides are TGTGCCAGCAGCTTAGAACTCCCTGAAAAACTGTTTTTT. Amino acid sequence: CASSLELPEKLFF.

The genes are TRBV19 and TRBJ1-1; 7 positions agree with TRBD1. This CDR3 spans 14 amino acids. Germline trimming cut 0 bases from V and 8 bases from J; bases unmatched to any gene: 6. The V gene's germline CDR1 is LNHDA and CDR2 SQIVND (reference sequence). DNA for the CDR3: TGTGCCAGTAGTATAGATCCCGACAGGGCGGAAGCTTTCTTT. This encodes CASSIDPDRAEAFF.

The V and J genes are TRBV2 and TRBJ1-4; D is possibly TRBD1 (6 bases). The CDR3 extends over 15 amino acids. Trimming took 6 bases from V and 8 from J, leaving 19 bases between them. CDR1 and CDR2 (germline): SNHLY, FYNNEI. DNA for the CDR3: TGTGCCAGCAGGGTACAGGGATGGGCGGGCGAAAAACTGTTTTTT. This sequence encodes CASRVQGWAGEKLFF.

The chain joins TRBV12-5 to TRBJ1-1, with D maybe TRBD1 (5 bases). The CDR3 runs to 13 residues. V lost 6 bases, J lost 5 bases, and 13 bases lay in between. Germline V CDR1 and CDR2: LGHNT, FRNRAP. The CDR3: CASGVGGGTEAFF. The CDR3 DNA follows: TGTGCTAGTGGCGTGGGGGGAGGGACTGAAGCTTTCTTT.

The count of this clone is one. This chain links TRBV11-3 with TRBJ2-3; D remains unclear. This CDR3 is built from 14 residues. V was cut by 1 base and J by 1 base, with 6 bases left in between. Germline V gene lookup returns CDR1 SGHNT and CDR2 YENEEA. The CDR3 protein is CASSLGAGTDTQYF. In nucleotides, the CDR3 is TGTGCCAGCAGCTTAGGGGCAGGCACAGATACGCAGTATTTT.

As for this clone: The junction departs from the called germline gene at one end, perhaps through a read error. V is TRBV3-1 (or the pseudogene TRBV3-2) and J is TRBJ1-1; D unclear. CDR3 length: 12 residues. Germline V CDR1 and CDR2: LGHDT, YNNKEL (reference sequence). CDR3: CANSQGVLEAFF. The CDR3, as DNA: TGTGCCAACAGCCAAGGCGTGCTGGAAGCTTTCTTT.

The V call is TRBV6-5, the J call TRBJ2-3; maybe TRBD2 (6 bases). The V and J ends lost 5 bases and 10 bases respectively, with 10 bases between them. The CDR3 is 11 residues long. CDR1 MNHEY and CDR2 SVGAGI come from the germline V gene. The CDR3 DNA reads TGTGCCAGCAGTCTCTCGGGAGCGCAGTATTTT. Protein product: CASSLSGAQYF.

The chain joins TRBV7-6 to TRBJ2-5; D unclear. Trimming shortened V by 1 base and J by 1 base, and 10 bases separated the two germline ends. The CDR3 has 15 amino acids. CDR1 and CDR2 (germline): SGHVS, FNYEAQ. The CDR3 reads CASSLGRQVQETQYF. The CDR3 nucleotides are TGTGCCAGCAGCTTAGGAAGGCAGGTCCAAGAGACCCAGTACTTC.

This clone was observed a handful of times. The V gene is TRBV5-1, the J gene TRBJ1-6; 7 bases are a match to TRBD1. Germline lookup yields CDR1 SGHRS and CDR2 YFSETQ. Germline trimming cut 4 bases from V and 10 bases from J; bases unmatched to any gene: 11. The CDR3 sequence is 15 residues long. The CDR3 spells CASSRTGVGDSPLHF. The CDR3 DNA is TGCGCCAGCAGCCGTACAGGGGTGGGAGACTCACCCCTCCACTTT.

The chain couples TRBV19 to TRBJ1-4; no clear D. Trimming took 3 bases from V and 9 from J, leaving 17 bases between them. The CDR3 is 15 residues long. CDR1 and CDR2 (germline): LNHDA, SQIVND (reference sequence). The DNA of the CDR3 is TGTGCCAGTAGTATCCCACGGACGGGGAGGCAAAAACTGTTTTTT. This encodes CASSIPRTGRQKLFF. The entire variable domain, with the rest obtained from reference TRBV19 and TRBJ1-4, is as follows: DGGITQSPKYLFRKEGQNVTLSCEQNLNHDAMYWYRQDPGQGLRLIYYSQIVNDFQKGDIAEGYSVSREKKESFPLTVTSAQKNPTAFYLCASSIPRTGRQKLFFGSGTQLSVL.

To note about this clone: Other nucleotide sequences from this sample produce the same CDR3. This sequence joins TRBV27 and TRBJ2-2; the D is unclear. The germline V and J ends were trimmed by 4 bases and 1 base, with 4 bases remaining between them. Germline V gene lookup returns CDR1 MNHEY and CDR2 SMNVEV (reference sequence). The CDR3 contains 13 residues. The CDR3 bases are TGTGCCAGCAGTTCCCAGAACACCGGGGAGCTGTTTTTT. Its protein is CASSSQNTGELFF.